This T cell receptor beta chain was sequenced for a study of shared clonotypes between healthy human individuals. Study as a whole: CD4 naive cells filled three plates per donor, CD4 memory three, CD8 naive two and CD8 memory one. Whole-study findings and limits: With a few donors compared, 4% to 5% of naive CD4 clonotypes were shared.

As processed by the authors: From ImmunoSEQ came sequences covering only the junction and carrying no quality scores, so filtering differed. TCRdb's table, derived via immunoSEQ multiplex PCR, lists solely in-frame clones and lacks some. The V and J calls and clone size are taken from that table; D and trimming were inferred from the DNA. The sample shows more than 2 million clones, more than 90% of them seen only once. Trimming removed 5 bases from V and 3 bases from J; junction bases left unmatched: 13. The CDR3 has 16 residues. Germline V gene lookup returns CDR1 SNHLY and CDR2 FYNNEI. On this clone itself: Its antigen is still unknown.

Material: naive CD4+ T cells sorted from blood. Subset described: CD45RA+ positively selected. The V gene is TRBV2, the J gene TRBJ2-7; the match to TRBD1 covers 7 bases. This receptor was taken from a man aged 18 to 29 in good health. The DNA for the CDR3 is TGTGCCAGCAGTCTAGATACCGGGACAGCTAGCTACGAGCAGTACTTC. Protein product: CASSLDTGTASYEQYF.